This TCR beta chain was documented in a study of blood T cell repertoires in COVID-19. The assay was immunoSEQ multiplex PCR, and TCRdb's table has in-frame clones only and misses some. The profile covers 150,000 to 200,000 clones, with approximately 80% appearing a single time and about 11% taken by the ten largest. V lost 2 bases, J lost 7 bases, and 4 bases stayed unmatched. The V gene's germline CDR1 is SEHNR and CDR2 FQNEAQ (reference sequence). CDR3 length equals 14 residues. The receptor was isolated from a man in his fifties who had recovered from COVID-19. The sample taken for sequencing was PBMCs or T cells enriched from blood (not recorded which). This chain connects TRBV7-9 to TRBJ2-1; 8 bases line up with TRBD2. The CDR3 region has the DNA TGTGCCAGCAGCTTACATAGCGGGGTAAATGAGCAGTTCTTC. Protein product: CASSLHSGVNEQFF.